This T cell receptor (beta chain) was recorded in a study of cytomegalovirus exposure and HLA in healthy donors. Primers for the PCR totalled 60 Vbeta and 13 Jbeta. TCRdb's table, derived via immunoSEQ multiplex PCR, lists solely in-frame clones and lacks some. This table has 100,000 to 150,000 clones, around 73% appearing once. The CDR3 has 15 amino acids. The trim removed 5 bases at V and 6 bases at J, leaving 9 bases unmatched. In germline, CDR1 is MNHEY, CDR2 SMNVEV (reference sequence). The V gene is TRBV27, the J gene TRBJ1-5; 8 bases are a match to TRBD1. Source material: PBMCs. The source is a female donor in good health and CMV-seronegative. CDR3 DNA sequence: TGTGCCAGCAGTGCTGGACAGGGTGTTGTTCAGCCCCAGCATTTT. Translating it yields CASSAGQGVVQPQHF.